A selection of T cell receptor beta chains follows, all from one sample in a study of PD-L1 blockade in urothelial cancer. Assay: immunoSEQ multiplex PCR; the TCRdb copy retains only in-frame clones and omits some. The sample contains 60,000 or so clones, over 75% of which appear only once. The material sequenced was PBMCs, taken around atezolizumab (anti-PD-L1) treatment. These receptors all stem from a man between 65 and 85 years old with urothelial cancer. The CDR3 runs from the conserved cysteine through the conserved F or W. D genes are given only for firm matches. Only part of the rows carry a size: once, few, many, or a class if the clone is expanded.

-	-	TRBV6-4	TRBJ1-1	CASSAGGVGTEAFF	TGTGCCAGCAGCGCGGGGGGGGTGGGCACTGAAGCTTTCTTT
-	TRBD1	TRBV19	TRBJ2-2	CASSRRPGQGMGGELFF	TGTGCCAGTAGTAGGCGACCGGGACAGGGGATGGGCGGGGAGCTGTTTTTT
-	TRBD1	TRBV23-1	TRBJ1-2	CASSQKPLLTGQGSYFYGYTF	TGCGCCAGCAGTCAAAAGCCATTATTGACGGGACAGGGTTCTTATTTCTATGGCTACACCTTC
-	TRBD1	TRBV19	TRBJ2-2	CASSRDRVATGELFF	TGTGCCAGTAGTAGGGACAGGGTCGCCACCGGGGAGCTGTTTTTT
once	-	TRBV29-1	TRBJ1-2	CSVGVGDYGYTF	TGCAGCGTTGGGGTAGGGGACTATGGCTACACCTTC
-	TRBD1	TRBV5-1	TRBJ1-1	CASSPGTGLTEAFF	TGCGCCAGCAGCCCGGGGACAGGGTTGACTGAAGCTTTCTTT
-	-	TRBV5-5	TRBJ2-2	CASLPAPPAGELFF	TGTGCCAGCCTCCCTGCGCCCCCGGCCGGGGAGCTGTTTTTT
once	TRBD1	TRBV5-1	TRBJ1-4	CASSLGSGWDRNEKLFF	TGCGCCAGCAGCTTGGGGTCAGGTTGGGACAGGAATGAAAAACTGTTTTTT
-	-	TRBV30	TRBJ2-7	CAWSVGRGVHEQYF	TGTGCCTGGAGTGTCGGCAGGGGAGTCCACGAGCAGTACTTC
-	-	TRBV19	TRBJ2-3	CASSNRKGVSTDTQYF	TGTGCCAGTAGTAACCGGAAGGGGGTTAGCACAGATACGCAGTATTTT
-	-	TRBV19	TRBJ2-5	CASSARVAHQETQYF	TGTGCCAGTAGTGCCAGGGTAGCCCATCAAGAGACCCAGTACTTC
-	-	TRBV5-6	TRBJ1-4	CASSLAGSVNEKLFF	TGTGCCAGCAGCCTGGCAGGCAGTGTTAATGAAAAACTGTTTTTT
-	-	TRBV6-5	TRBJ2-7	CASSQEITYEQYF	TGTGCCAGCAGCCAGGAAATTACCTACGAGCAGTACTTC
-	TRBD1	TRBV5-1	TRBJ2-2	CASSSGQTNTGELFF	TGCGCCAGCAGCTCGGGACAGACGAACACCGGGGAGCTGTTTTTT
-	-	TRBV19	TRBJ2-6	CASSIGRSSGANVLTF	TGTGCCAGTAGTATCGGAAGGAGCTCTGGGGCCAACGTCCTGACTTTC
-	TRBD1	TRBV9	TRBJ2-3	CASSPRQGGTDTQYF	TGTGCCAGCAGCCCAAGACAGGGGGGTACAGATACGCAGTATTTT
-	TRBD2	TRBV6-5	TRBJ2-1	CASRGLAGGYNEQFF	TGTGCCAGCAGGGGGCTAGCGGGAGGATACAATGAGCAGTTCTTC
-	-	TRBV21-1	TRBJ1-2	CARYYWTGLYGYTF	TGTGCCCGCTACTACTGGACAGGATTATATGGCTACACCTTC
-	TRBD2	TRBV7-9	TRBJ2-2	CASSLELAGGQSTGELFF	TGTGCCAGCAGCTTAGAACTAGCGGGAGGGCAGAGCACCGGGGAGCTGTTTTTT
-	TRBD1	TRBV6-4	TRBJ1-1	CASSATGGKIAEAFF	TGTGCCAGCAGTGCCACAGGGGGTAAGATCGCTGAAGCTTTCTTT
-	-	TRBV5-1	TRBJ2-6	CASSLRQNSGANVLTF	TGCGCCAGCAGCCTCCGACAGAACTCTGGGGCCAACGTCCTGACTTTC
-	-	TRBV5-1	TRBJ2-7	CASSPSPQSGIQFGVQYF	TGCGCCAGCAGTCCCTCCCCCCAGAGCGGAATTCAGTTCGGTGTGCAGTACTTC
-	-	TRBV5-1	TRBJ1-2	CASSLGSDDGYTF	TGCGCCAGCAGCTTGGGCAGCGATGATGGCTACACCTTC
-	TRBD2	TRBV5-6	TRBJ2-3	CASSPGPGLAGGDTQYF	TGTGCCAGCAGTCCGGGACCGGGACTAGCGGGAGGAGATACGCAGTATTTT
-	-	TRBV19	TRBJ1-2	CASSIDQLGSYGYTF	TGTGCCAGTAGTATAGACCAACTCGGGAGCTATGGCTACACCTTC
-	TRBD1	TRBV6-5	TRBJ1-5	CASRSTGTGGQPQHF	TGTGCCAGCAGATCTACCGGGACAGGGGGACAGCCCCAGCATTTT
-	TRBD1	TRBV5-5	TRBJ2-1	CASSTRDREYNEQFF	TGTGCCAGCAGCACCCGGGACAGGGAGTACAATGAGCAGTTCTTC
-	TRBD1	TRBV6-5	TRBJ1-2	CATRDRNYGYTF	TGTGCCACCAGGGACAGAAACTATGGCTACACCTTC
-	-	TRBV30	TRBJ2-7	CAWRAALGARDEQYF	TGTGCCTGGAGAGCGGCCCTGGGAGCTCGAGACGAGCAGTACTTC
-	TRBD1	TRBV6-5	TRBJ1-2	CASSGDRNNYGYTF	TGTGCCAGCAGTGGGGACAGAAATAACTATGGCTACACCTTC
-	TRBD2	TRBV7-6	TRBJ2-7	CASSLGTSVYEQYF	TGTGCCAGCAGCTTGGGTACTAGCGTCTACGAGCAGTACTTC
once	-	TRBV2	TRBJ1-5	CASSGGGNQPQHF	TGTGCCAGCAGTGGGGGCGGCAATCAGCCCCAGCATTTT
-	TRBD2	TRBV19	TRBJ2-5	CASSLSREGEAQETQYF	TGTGCCAGTAGTCTGTCGCGGGAGGGGGAGGCGCAAGAGACCCAGTACTTC
-	-	TRBV28	TRBJ2-7	CASSEGVHEQYF	TGTGCCAGCAGTGAGGGGGTCCACGAGCAGTACTTC
few	-	TRBV19	TRBJ2-2	CASSISVSNTGELFF	TGTGCCAGTAGTATAAGCGTATCGAACACCGGGGAGCTGTTTTTT
-	TRBD2	TRBV28	TRBJ2-7	CASSLSAGGTSEQYF	TGTGCCAGCAGTTTAAGCGCGGGAGGCACCTCCGAGCAGTACTTC
once	TRBD1	TRBV10-1	TRBJ1-5	CASSDRSGQVVSSQHF	TGCGCCAGCAGTGATCGGTCGGGACAGGTCGTTTCTTCCCAGCATTTT
-	TRBD1	TRBV19	TRBJ1-2	CASSIGRATGGRGYTF	TGTGCCAGTAGTATCGGCCGTGCGACAGGGGGCAGAGGCTACACCTTC
-	-	TRBV11-1	TRBJ2-1	CASSLVRGNEQFF	TGTGCCAGCAGCTTAGTCAGGGGAAATGAGCAGTTCTTC
few	-	TRBV4-1	TRBJ1-1	CASSQDRGRGLNTEAFF	TGCGCCAGCAGCCAAGATAGGGGCAGGGGACTGAACACTGAAGCTTTCTTT
-	-	TRBV7-6	TRBJ2-3	CASSLGGTYPSTDTQYF	TGTGCCAGCAGCTTAGGGGGGACTTACCCAAGCACAGATACGCAGTATTTT
few	TRBD1	TRBV9	TRBJ1-3	CASSLNDRVGNTIYF	TGTGCCAGCAGCCTAAACGACAGGGTTGGAAACACCATATATTTT
-	TRBD2	TRBV18	TRBJ2-1	CASSLNVAGGSYNEQFF	TGTGCCAGCTCACTGAACGTAGCGGGGGGCTCCTACAATGAGCAGTTCTTC
few	TRBD1	TRBV11-2	TRBJ1-2	CASSSLSLGGGYTF	TGTGCCAGCAGCAGCTTGAGTCTAGGGGGCGGCTACACCTTC
-	TRBD2	TRBV6-1	TRBJ2-1	CASSEALAGGTEQFF	TGTGCCAGCAGTGAAGCTCTAGCGGGAGGGACTGAGCAGTTCTTC
-	TRBD1	TRBV19	TRBJ1-1	CASGTGSNTEAFF	TGTGCCAGCGGGACAGGGTCCAACACTGAAGCTTTCTTT
few	-	TRBV10-2	TRBJ2-3	CASSEEVVQYF	TGCGCCAGCAGTGAAGAGGTCGTGCAGTATTTT
-	-	TRBV27	TRBJ2-5	CASSTTPGQETQYF	TGTGCCAGCAGTACGACCCCGGGGCAAGAGACCCAGTACTTC
once	-	TRBV14	TRBJ2-3	CASSQADSPLASTDTQYF	TGTGCCAGCAGCCAAGCGGACTCACCCCTAGCGAGCACAGATACGCAGTATTTT
-	-	TRBV30	TRBJ2-3	CAWSVLGGGTDTQYF	TGTGCCTGGAGTGTACTTGGGGGCGGCACAGATACGCAGTATTTT
-	-	TRBV19	TRBJ2-3	CASSSGASGTDTQYF	TGTGCCAGTAGTAGTGGGGCGTCGGGCACAGATACGCAGTATTTT
-	-	TRBV7-8	TRBJ2-5	CASSLGVERFETQYF	TGTGCCAGCAGCTTAGGGGTCGAGCGATTTGAGACCCAGTACTTC
-	TRBD2	TRBV2	TRBJ2-5	CASAKGSSGSTQYF	TGTGCCAGCGCCAAGGGTAGTAGCGGGAGTACCCAGTACTTC